This TCR beta chain was observed in a study of T-cell memory formation after mild COVID-19. Study-level information: TCR clusters were mostly donor specific. The study, taken as a whole, reports: Clones contracting over day 15 to 85 were CD4/CD8 balanced, with later expanders leaning CD4+.

As concerns this clonotype: What it recognizes is unknown.

The CDR3 has 15 amino acids. Per germline, CDR1 MNHEY and CDR2 SVGEGT. After removal of 8 bases from V and 6 bases from J, the junction contained 13 bases not matched to a gene. TCRdb re-derived calls from the 5' RACE reads in MiXCR, one entry per CDR3 protein. Of 250,000 to 300,000 distinct CDR3 sequences listed, 15% to 20% are singletons. The clonotype was recovered from a man younger than 30 who had mild COVID-19 (a few samples of this study predate the infection). Cell type and time point are not known. The rearrangement uses TRBV6-2 or TRBV6-3 and TRBJ1-2; TRBD1 matches 9 bases. The sequenced sample was PBMCs or a T cell subset sorted from them (not recorded which). CDR3 protein: CASGRGTGSKNGYTF. The CDR3 DNA sequence: TGTGCCAGCGGCCGGGGGACAGGGAGTAAGAATGGCTACACCTTC.